Each of the 27 T cell receptor beta chains below was sequenced from the same sample in a study of vaccination and CD4 T cells after COVID-19. For these receptors, no antigen is known. The treatment was: roughly 10-day PBMC culture with coronavirus spike peptide pools or control peptides (ViraFEST assay). Unexposed donor CD4+ T cells predated the COVID-19 pandemic, collected 2011-2018. The Oncomine TCR Beta short-read assay generated sequence data from the DNA of cultured CD4+ T cells. TCRdb fed the PCR reads into MiXCR, producing one record per CDR3 protein. The sample carries 7,000 to 8,500 distinct CDR3 sequences, 35% to 55% recorded once. Source material: CD4+ T cells from blood, cultured in vitro. These receptors were obtained from a human donor in good health.

This CDR3 is CSAALYAPDTQYF. The CDR3 nucleotides are TGCAGTGCTGCACTTTACGCCCCAGATACGCAGTATTTT. The genes are TRBV20-1 and TRBJ2-3; D is unclear. Trimming took 5 bases from V and 4 from J, leaving 13 bases between them. Germline CDR1 reads DFQATT; CDR2 reads SNEGSKA (reference sequence). This CDR3 is 13 amino acids long.

This clonotype appeared a single time. The DNA for the CDR3 is TGTGCCAGCAGCTTTTATGGGGCCAACGTCCTGACTTTC. It specifies CASSFYGANVLTF. The gene calls are TRBV7-2 and TRBJ2-6; D remains unclear. Germline CDR1 and CDR2: SGHTA and FQGNSA. Trimming took off 3 bases at V and 3 bases at J, with 3 bases between the two ends. The CDR3 contains 13 residues.

The chain is built from TRBV20-1 and TRBJ1-1; D not certain. The V end lost 0 bases, the J end lost 0 bases, and 11 bases lay between the germline ends. Germline CDR1 and CDR2: DFQATT and SNEGSKA (reference sequence). CDR3 size: 15 residues. CDR3 sequence: CSARDLRGMNTEAFF. For the CDR3, the DNA is TGCAGTGCTAGAGATCTGAGAGGGATGAACACTGAAGCTTTCTTT.

This sequence joins TRBV19 and TRBJ1-2, with D possibly TRBD1 on 5 matching bases. Germline V gives CDR1 LNHDA, CDR2 SQIVND (reference sequence). The CDR3 extends over 15 amino acids. Trimming took 5 bases from V and 3 from J, leaving 16 bases between them. CDR3 bases: TGTGCCAGTAGTCCCACAGGCAAGGTCGACTATGGCTACACCTTC. It translates to CASSPTGKVDYGYTF. Based on the CDR3 plus reference TRBV19 and TRBJ1-2, the full variable domain is DGGITQSPKYLFRKEGQNVTLSCEQNLNHDAMYWYRQDPGQGLRLIYYSQIVNDFQKGDIAEGYSVSREKKESFPLTVTSAQKNPTAFYLCASSPTGKVDYGYTFGSGTRLTVV.

In this sample, this clonotype is hyperexpanded (1% or more). This rearrangement joins TRBV20-1 to TRBJ2-5, with D tentatively TRBD2 (5 bases). Trimming stripped 3 bases from V and 2 bases from J, with 16 bases between. Germline assignment: CDR1 DFQATT and CDR2 SNEGSKA (reference sequence). This CDR3 has 15 amino acids. The CDR3 DNA follows: TGCAGTGCTAGGGGAATACTAGTCAAACAAGAGACCCAGTACTTC. Its protein is CSARGILVKQETQYF.

This chain uses TRBV7-9 with TRBJ1-2; 7 nucleotides agree with TRBD1. Germline CDR1 and CDR2: SEHNR and FQNEAQ (reference sequence). The ends lost 5 bases at V and 3 bases at J; junction bases unmatched: 3. The CDR3 runs 13 residues. The chain's CDR3 is CASSPGTDYGYTF. DNA for the CDR3: TGTGCCAGCAGCCCCGGGACAGACTATGGCTACACCTTC.

The chain couples TRBV7-9 to TRBJ1-2; D gene ambiguous. The CDR3 loop spans 13 amino acids. Germline assignment: CDR1 SEHNR and CDR2 FQNEAQ (reference sequence). V lost 1 base and J 6 bases, leaving 9 bases between the germline ends. The CDR3 bases are TGTGCCAGCAGCTTAGGAGGGCATAATGGCTACACCTTC. Encoded protein: CASSLGGHNGYTF.

J is TRBJ1-1 and V is TRBV15; weak D call: TRBD1 (6 bases). In germline, CDR1 is LNHNV, CDR2 YYDKDF (reference sequence). The V end was cut by 0 bases, the J end by 6 bases, with 14 bases between. The CDR3 has 15 residues. The CDR3 spells CATSRDLGGWSEAFF. The CDR3 DNA reads TGTGCCACCAGCAGAGATCTGGGGGGCTGGTCTGAAGCTTTCTTT. Filled out from reference TRBV15 and TRBJ1-1, the complete variable domain reads DAMVIQNPRYQVTQFGKPVTLSCSQTLNHNVMYWYQQKSSQAPKLLFHYYDKDFNNEADTPDNFQSRRPNTSFCFLDIRSPGLGDTAMYLCATSRDLGGWSEAFFGQGTRLTVV.

This chain joins TRBV7-9 and TRBJ2-2, with D perhaps assigned TRBD1 or TRBD2 (5 bases each). The CDR3 runs to 15 residues. Germline V gene lookup returns CDR1 SEHNR and CDR2 FQNEAQ (reference sequence). V shed 7 bases and J shed 4 bases, with 16 bases lying between them. The CDR3 spells CASTSGTLGTGELFF. The CDR3 region has the DNA TGTGCCAGCACCTCCGGGACCCTGGGCACCGGGGAGCTGTTTTTT.

This clonotype was detected a few times. This chain connects TRBV6-1 to TRBJ1-5, with TRBD1 matching 8 bases. Per germline, CDR1 MNHNS and CDR2 SASEGT. CDR3 length: 15 residues. The V segment lost 5 bases and the J segment 2 bases; nucleotides outside the gene matches: 5. CDR3 nucleotides: TGTGCCAGCAGTCTTCAGGGGGCTGGCAATCAGCCCCAGCATTTT. Residues: CASSLQGAGNQPQHF.

This chain connects TRBV7-2 to TRBJ2-7, with D maybe TRBD1 (5 bases). This CDR3 has 16 amino acids. V lost 0 bases to trimming and J lost 1 base, with 13 bases between them. Germline V gene sequence: CDR1 SGHTA, CDR2 FQGNSA. The CDR3 here is CASSLARRELSYEQYF. The DNA for the CDR3 is TGTGCCAGCAGCTTAGCGCGCAGGGAACTATCCTACGAGCAGTACTTC.

The J gene is TRBJ1-2, the V gene TRBV10-2, with 10 bases that match TRBD1. CDR1 is WSHSY, CDR2 SAAADI, per germline. V gave up 7 bases and J gave up 0 bases; unmatched junction bases: 5. This CDR3 has 15 residues. The CDR3 nucleotides read TGCGCCAGCAAAGAAGGGACAGGGGCTAACTATGGCTACACCTTC. Its protein is CASKEGTGANYGYTF.

The V gene is TRBV20-1, the J gene TRBJ1-1, with a weak D call TRBD1 (5 bases). Germline V lookup: CDR1 DFQATT, CDR2 SNEGSKA (reference sequence). This CDR3 spans 12 amino acids. V lost 7 bases and J 1 base, leaving 10 bases between the germline ends. The CDR3 here is CSVGGRNTEAFF. CDR3 DNA: TGCAGTGTTGGGGGAAGGAACACTGAAGCTTTCTTT.

This chain links TRBV7-9 with TRBJ2-1, with D unresolved. The length of the CDR3 is 11 residues. The V end lost 0 bases, the J end lost 10 bases, and 4 bases lay between the germline ends. Germline CDR1 and CDR2: SEHNR and FQNEAQ (reference sequence). The CDR3 DNA follows: TGTGCCAGCAGCTTAGCAGTAGAGCAGTTCTTC. Translated, it gives CASSLAVEQFF.

This clonotype has only a few counts. Here the CDR3 reads CASRRGGDPYGYTF. CDR3 sequence (DNA): TGTGCCAGCAGGAGGGGAGGGGACCCCTATGGCTACACCTTC. The chain links TRBV6-1 to TRBJ1-2, with a weak D call TRBD1 (5 bases). CDR1 and CDR2 (germline): MNHNS, SASEGT. V was shortened by 6 bases and J by 4 bases, with 15 bases between the two germline ends. This CDR3 contains 14 residues.

J is TRBJ1-1 and V is TRBV10-3; D gene unclear. Trimming pared 2 bases from V and 8 bases from J, leaving 15 bases between. The CDR3 loop spans 14 amino acids. Germline lookup yields CDR1 ENHRY and CDR2 SYGVKD. In DNA form, the CDR3 reads TGTGCCATCAGTGAGCCCAGGAGAGGAGGAGAAGCTTTCTTT. It codes for CAISEPRRGGEAFF.

The rearrangement uses TRBV11-2 and TRBJ1-1; the D is unclear. The CDR3 length is 13 residues. Trimming removed 5 bases from V and 4 bases from J, with 11 bases in between. Germline assignment: CDR1 SGHAT and CDR2 FQNNGV. CDR3 region: CASSRGEFTEAFF. The CDR3 DNA sequence: TGTGCCAGCAGCCGAGGTGAATTCACTGAAGCTTTCTTT. Together with reference TRBV11-2 and TRBJ1-1, the CDR3 gives the full variable domain: EAGVAQSPRYKIIEKRQSVAFWCNPISGHATLYWYQQILGQGPKLLIQFQNNGVVDDSQLPKDRFSAERLKGVDSTLKIQPAKLEDSAVYLCASSRGEFTEAFFGQGTRLTVV.

The chain carries TRBV18 and TRBJ1-5; D not certain. This CDR3 has 13 amino acids. Trimming took off 6 bases at V and 4 bases at J, with 10 bases between the two ends. Looked up from germline, CDR1 is KGHSH and CDR2 is LQKENI. DNA for the CDR3: TGTGCCAGCTCTCCTAAGGAGAATCAGCCCCAGCATTTT. It encodes CASSPKENQPQHF.

This clonotype was counted a few times. The chain is built from TRBV7-6 and TRBJ1-2, with no clear D. Germline V gene data show CDR1 as SGHVS and CDR2 as FNYEAQ. This CDR3 has 13 amino acids. With 3 bases removed from V and 6 bases from J, the gap between germline ends came to 11 bases. Here the CDR3 DNA reads TGTGCCAGCAGCTTGGGCCCATGGGATGGCTACACCTTC. Its protein product is CASSLGPWDGYTF.

In its sample, this clonotype was seen a few times. V usage is TRBV6-2 or TRBV6-3 and J usage is TRBJ1-2, with D tentatively TRBD1 (6 bases). The CDR3 has 14 amino acids. V lost 5 bases to trimming and J lost 6 bases, with 16 bases between them. Germline CDR1 MNHEY, CDR2 SVGEGT. The CDR3 DNA reads TGTGCCAGCAGTGATAACAGGGAAATTAATGGCTACACCTTC. Protein: CASSDNREINGYTF.

The V call is TRBV11-1, the J call TRBJ1-2; D may be TRBD1 (5 bases). V was trimmed by 4 bases and J by 8 bases, leaving 20 bases between them. This CDR3 comprises 15 residues. Germline CDR1 SGHAT, CDR2 FQDESV (reference sequence). The CDR3 loop reads CASSSVYGGRQGYTF. The CDR3 nucleotides read TGTGCCAGCAGCTCTGTATATGGGGGACGACAAGGCTACACCTTC.

The J gene is TRBJ1-2, the V gene TRBV19, with 11 bases that match TRBD1. The V gene end was trimmed by 8 bases and the J gene end by 10 bases; junction bases not matched to a gene: 12. CDR1 is LNHDA and CDR2 is SQIVND in the germline V gene (reference sequence). The CDR3 sequence is 14 residues long. The CDR3 spells CASRAWDRGADYTF. The DNA of the CDR3 is TGTGCCAGTCGTGCATGGGACAGGGGGGCAGACTACACCTTC.

This clonotype was seen a few times. The chain couples TRBV5-7 to TRBJ1-5; D remains unclear. TRBV5-7 is known as an ORF, though its function is uncertain. This CDR3 is built from 15 residues. V was shortened by 6 bases and J by 0 bases, with 13 bases between the two germline ends. The CDR3 sequence: CASNSKDPSNQPQHF. Here the CDR3 DNA reads TGTGCCAGCAATAGCAAGGATCCTAGCAATCAGCCCCAGCATTTT.

This clonotype was detected a few times. V and J are TRBV19 and TRBJ1-1; TRBD1 is a possible D gene (6 bases). Germline lookup yields CDR1 LNHDA and CDR2 SQIVND (reference sequence). V was clipped by 7 bases and J by 3 bases, with 15 bases between them. The CDR3 totals 14 residues. The CDR3 protein is CASNRQGWDTEAFF. The CDR3 DNA sequence: TGTGCCAGTAACCGGCAGGGGTGGGACACTGAAGCTTTCTTT.

There are a few counts of this clonotype. The rearrangement joins TRBV6-1 to TRBJ2-3; 15 bases match TRBD2. The CDR3 has 18 residues. V lost 9 bases, J lost 1 base, and 11 bases stayed unmatched. In germline, CDR1 is MNHNS, CDR2 SASEGT. The CDR3 DNA reads as TGTGCCAGTTCTTTCGGACTAGCGGGGGGGCCACGCACAGATACGCAGTATTTT. Protein sequence: CASSFGLAGGPRTDTQYF.

The CDR3 here is CASSLVGNQPQHF. Here the CDR3 DNA reads TGTGCCAGCAGTTTAGTGGGGAATCAGCCCCAGCATTTT. The genes are TRBV27 and TRBJ1-5; D not resolved. Trimming stripped 2 bases from V and 4 bases from J, with 6 bases between. Per the germline V gene, CDR1 is MNHEY and CDR2 is SMNVEV (reference sequence). The length of the CDR3 is 13 residues.

The chain joins TRBV12-3 or TRBV12-4 to TRBJ1-1, with D perhaps TRBD1 (5 bases). Trimming took off 6 bases at V and 7 bases at J, with 18 bases between the two ends. The CDR3 runs to 14 residues. In DNA form, the CDR3 reads TGTGCCAGCAGCCGACAAGGGGCGGTGGGTGAAGCTTTCTTT. Amino acid sequence: CASSRQGAVGEAFF.